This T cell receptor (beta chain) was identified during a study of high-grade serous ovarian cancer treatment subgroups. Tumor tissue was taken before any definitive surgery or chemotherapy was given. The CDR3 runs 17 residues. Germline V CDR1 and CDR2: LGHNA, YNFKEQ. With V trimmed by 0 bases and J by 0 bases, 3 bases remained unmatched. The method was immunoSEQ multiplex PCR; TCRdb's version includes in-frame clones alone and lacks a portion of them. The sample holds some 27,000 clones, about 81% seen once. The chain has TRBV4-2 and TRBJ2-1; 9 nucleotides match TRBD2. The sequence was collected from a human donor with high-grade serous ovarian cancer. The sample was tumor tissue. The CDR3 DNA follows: TGTGCCAGCAGCCAAGATCTAGCGGGGAGCTCCTACAATGAGCAGTTCTTC. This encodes CASSQDLAGSSYNEQFF.